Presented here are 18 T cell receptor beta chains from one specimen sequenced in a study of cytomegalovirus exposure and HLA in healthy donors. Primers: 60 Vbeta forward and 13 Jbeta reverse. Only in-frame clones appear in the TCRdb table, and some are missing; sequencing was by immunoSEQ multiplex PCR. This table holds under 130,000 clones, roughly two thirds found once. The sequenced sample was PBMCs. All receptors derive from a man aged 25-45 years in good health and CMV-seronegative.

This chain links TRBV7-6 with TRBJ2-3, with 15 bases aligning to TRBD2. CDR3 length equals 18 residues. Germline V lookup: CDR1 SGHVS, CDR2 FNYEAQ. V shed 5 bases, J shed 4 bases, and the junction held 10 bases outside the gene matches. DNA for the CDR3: TGTGCCAGCAGCAGTCCGGGACTAGCGGGAGGAGGCCCAGATACGCAGTATTTT. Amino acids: CASSSPGLAGGGPDTQYF.

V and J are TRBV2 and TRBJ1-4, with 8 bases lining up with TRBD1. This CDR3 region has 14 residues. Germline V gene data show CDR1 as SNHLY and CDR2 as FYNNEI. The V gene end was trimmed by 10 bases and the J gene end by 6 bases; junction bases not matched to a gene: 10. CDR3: CAIQPRGRDEKLFF. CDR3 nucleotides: TGTGCCATCCAACCCAGGGGGCGCGATGAAAAACTGTTTTTT.

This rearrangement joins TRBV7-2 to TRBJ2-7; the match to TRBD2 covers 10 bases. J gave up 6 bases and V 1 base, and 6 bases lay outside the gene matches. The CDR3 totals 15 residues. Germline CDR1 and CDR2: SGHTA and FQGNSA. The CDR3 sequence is CASSLVLAGTTEQYF. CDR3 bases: TGTGCCAGCAGCTTAGTACTAGCGGGGACCACCGAGCAGTACTTC.

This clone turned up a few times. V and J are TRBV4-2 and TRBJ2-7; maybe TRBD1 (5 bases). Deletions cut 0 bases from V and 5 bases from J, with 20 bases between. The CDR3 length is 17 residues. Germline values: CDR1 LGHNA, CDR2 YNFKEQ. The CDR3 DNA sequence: TGTGCCAGCAGCCAAGATCTCCACGCAGAGATAGGGGACGAGCAGTACTTC. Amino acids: CASSQDLHAEIGDEQYF.

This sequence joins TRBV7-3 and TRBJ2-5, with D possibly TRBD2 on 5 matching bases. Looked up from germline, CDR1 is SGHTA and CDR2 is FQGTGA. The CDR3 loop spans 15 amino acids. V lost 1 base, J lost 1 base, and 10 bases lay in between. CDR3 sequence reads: CASSLSSSRQETQYF. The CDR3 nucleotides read TGTGCCAGCAGCTTAAGCTCTAGCCGCCAAGAGACCCAGTACTTC.

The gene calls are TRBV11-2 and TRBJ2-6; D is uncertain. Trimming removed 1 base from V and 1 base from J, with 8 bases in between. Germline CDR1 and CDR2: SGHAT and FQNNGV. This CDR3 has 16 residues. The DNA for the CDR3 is TGTGCCAGCAGCTTAGGGGCCTCGTCTGGGGCCAACGTCCTGACTTTC. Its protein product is CASSLGASSGANVLTF. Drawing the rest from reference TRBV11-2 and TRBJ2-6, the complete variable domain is EAGVAQSPRYKIIEKRQSVAFWCNPISGHATLYWYQQILGQGPKLLIQFQNNGVVDDSQLPKDRFSAERLKGVDSTLKIQPAKLEDSAVYLCASSLGASSGANVLTFGAGSRLTVL.

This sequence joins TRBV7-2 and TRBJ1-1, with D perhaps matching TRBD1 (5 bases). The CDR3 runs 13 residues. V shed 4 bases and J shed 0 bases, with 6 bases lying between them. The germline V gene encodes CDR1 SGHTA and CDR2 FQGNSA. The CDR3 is CASSSRVNTEAFF. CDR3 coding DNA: TGTGCCAGCAGCTCCAGGGTGAACACTGAAGCTTTCTTT. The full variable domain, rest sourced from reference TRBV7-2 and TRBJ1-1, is GAGVSQSPSNKVTEKGKDVELRCDPISGHTALYWYRQSLGQGLEFLIYFQGNSAPDKSGLPSDRFSAERTGGSVSTLTIQRTQQEDSAVYLCASSSRVNTEAFFGQGTRLTVV.

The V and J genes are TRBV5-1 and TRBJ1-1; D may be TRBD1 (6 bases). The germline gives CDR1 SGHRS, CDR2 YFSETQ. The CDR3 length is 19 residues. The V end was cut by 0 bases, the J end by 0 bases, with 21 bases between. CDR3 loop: CASSLGPQGRGPMNTEAFF. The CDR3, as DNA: TGCGCCAGCAGCTTGGGCCCCCAGGGGAGAGGGCCCATGAACACTGAAGCTTTCTTT.

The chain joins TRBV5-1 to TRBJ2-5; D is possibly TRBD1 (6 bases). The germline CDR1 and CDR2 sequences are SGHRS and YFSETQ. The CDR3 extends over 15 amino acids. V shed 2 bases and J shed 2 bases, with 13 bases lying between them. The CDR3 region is CASSFGTPSQETQYF. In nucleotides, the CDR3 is TGCGCCAGCAGCTTCGGGACACCATCGCAAGAGACCCAGTACTTC.

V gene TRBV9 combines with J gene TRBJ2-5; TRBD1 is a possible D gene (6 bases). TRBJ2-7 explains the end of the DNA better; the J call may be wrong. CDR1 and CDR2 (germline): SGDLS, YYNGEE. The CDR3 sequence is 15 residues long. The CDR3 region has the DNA TGTGCCAGCAGCGTAACACCGCTACAGGGATACGAGCAGTACTTC. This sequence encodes CASSVTPLQGYEQYF.

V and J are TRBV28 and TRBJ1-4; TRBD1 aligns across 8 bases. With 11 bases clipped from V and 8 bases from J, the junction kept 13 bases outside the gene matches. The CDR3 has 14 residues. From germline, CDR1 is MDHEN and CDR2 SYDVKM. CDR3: CAGRPRGQGEKLFF. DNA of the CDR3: TGTGCCGGAAGACCCAGGGGGCAAGGAGAAAAACTGTTTTTT. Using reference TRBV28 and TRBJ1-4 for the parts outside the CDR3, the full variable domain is DVKVTQSSRYLVKRTGEKVFLECVQDMDHENMFWYRQDPGLGLRLIYFSYDVKMKEKGDIPEGYSVSREKKERFSLILESASTNQTSMYLCAGRPRGQGEKLFFGSGTQLSVL.

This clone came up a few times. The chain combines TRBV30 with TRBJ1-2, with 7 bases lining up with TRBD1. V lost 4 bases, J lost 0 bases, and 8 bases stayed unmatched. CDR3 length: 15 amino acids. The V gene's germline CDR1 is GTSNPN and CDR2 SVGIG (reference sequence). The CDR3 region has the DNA TGTGCCTGGACCCCCCCGACAGGGTCTAACTATGGCTACACCTTC. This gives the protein CAWTPPTGSNYGYTF.

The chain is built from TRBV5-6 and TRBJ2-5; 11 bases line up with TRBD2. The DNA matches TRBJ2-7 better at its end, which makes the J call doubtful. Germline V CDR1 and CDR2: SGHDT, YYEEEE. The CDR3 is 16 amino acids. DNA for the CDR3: TGTGCCAGCAGCTTGGGGCTAGCGGGAGGAGGAACCGAGCAGTACTTC. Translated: CASSLGLAGGGTEQYF.

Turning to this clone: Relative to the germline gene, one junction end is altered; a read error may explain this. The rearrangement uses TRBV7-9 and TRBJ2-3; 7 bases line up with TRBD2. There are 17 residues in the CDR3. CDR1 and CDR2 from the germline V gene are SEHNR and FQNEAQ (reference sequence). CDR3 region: CSSSLGTGGRNTDTQYF. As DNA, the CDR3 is TGTTCCAGCAGCTTAGGAACGGGAGGCCGAAACACAGATACGCAGTATTTT.

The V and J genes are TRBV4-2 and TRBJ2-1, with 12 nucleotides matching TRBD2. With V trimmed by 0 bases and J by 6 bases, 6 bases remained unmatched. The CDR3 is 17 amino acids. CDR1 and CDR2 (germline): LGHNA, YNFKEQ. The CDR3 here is CASSQDQGTSGPNEQFF. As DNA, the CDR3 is TGTGCCAGCAGCCAAGATCAAGGGACTAGCGGGCCCAATGAGCAGTTCTTC.

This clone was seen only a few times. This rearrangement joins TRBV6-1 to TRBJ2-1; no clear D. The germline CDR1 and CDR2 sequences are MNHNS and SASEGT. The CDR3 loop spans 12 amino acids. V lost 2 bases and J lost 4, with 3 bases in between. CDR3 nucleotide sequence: TGTGCCAGCAGTGAAACATACAATGAGCAGTTCTTC. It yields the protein CASSETYNEQFF.

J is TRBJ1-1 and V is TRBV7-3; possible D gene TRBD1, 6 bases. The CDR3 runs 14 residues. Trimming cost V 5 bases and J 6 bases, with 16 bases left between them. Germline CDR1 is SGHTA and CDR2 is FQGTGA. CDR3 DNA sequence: TGTGCCAGCAGCGTACAGGGAAGTGCGGCTGAAGCTTTCTTT. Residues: CASSVQGSAAEAFF.

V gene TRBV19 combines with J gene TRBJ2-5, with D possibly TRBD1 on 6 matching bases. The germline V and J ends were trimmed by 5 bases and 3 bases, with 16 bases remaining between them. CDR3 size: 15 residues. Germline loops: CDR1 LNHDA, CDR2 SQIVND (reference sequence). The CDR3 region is CASSVLRDTKETQYF. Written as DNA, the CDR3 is TGTGCCAGTAGTGTCCTCCGGGACACCAAAGAGACCCAGTACTTC.